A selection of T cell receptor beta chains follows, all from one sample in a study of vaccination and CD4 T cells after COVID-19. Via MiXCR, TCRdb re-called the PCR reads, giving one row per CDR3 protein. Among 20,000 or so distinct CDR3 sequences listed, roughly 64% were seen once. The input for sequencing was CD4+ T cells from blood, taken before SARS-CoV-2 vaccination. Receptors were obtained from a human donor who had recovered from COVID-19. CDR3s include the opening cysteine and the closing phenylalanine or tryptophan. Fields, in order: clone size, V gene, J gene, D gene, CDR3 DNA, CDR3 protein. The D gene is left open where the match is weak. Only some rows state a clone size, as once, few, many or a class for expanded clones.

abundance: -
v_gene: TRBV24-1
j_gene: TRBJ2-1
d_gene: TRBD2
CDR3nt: TGTGCCACCAGTGATCCCGGGACTAGCGGGATTCGATACAATGAGCAGTTCTTC
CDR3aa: CATSDPGTSGIRYNEQFF

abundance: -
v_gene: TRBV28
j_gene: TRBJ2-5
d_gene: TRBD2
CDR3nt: TGTGCCAGCACCCTAGCGGGAGATAGGCAGGAGACCCAGTACTTC
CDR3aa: CASTLAGDRQETQYF

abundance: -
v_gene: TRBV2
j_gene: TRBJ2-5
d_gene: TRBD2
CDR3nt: TGTGCCAGCAGTCCACTAGCGGGAGCAGCAGAGACCCAGTACTTC
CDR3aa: CASSPLAGAAETQYF

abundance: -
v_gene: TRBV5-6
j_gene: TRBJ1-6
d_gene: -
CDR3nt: TGTGCCAGCAGCGACCTTGGGAAAACGGGTTCACCCCTCCACTTT
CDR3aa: CASSDLGKTGSPLHF

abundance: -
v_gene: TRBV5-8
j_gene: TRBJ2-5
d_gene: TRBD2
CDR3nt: TGTGCCAGCAGCTTGGGCTGGGCTAGCGGGAGGATGGCGGAGACCCAGTACTTC
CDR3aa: CASSLGWASGRMAETQYF

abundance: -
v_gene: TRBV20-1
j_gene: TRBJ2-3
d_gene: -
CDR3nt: TGCAGTGCTCAGACCAGCACTAGCACAGATACGCAGTATTTT
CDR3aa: CSAQTSTSTDTQYF

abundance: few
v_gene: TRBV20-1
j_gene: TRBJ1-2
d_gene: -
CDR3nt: TGCAGTGCTAGTCTCGGGACGGAAGGGCTGTATGGCTACACCTTC
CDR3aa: CSASLGTEGLYGYTF

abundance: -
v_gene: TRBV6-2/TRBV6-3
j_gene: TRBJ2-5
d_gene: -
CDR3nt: TGTGCCAGCAGGCGACCCGGCCAAGAGACCCAGTACTTC
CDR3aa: CASRRPGQETQYF

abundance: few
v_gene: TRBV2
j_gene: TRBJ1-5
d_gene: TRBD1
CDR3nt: TGTGCCAGCACCCGGGACAGTAATCAGCCCCAGCATTTT
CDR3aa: CASTRDSNQPQHF

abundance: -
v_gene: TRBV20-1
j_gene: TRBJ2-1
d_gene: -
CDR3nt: TGCAGTGCTAGGGACTACACTTATGAGCAGTTCTTC
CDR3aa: CSARDYTYEQFF

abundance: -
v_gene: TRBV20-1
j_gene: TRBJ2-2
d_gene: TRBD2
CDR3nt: TGCAGTGCTCCCCGGACTAGCGGGAGGGGGGTGGGCACCGGGGAGCTGTTTTTT
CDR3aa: CSAPRTSGRGVGTGELFF

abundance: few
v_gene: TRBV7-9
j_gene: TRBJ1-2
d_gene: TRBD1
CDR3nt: TGTGCCAGCATCCGGACAGGGGGCGGCTATGGCTACACCTTC
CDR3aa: CASIRTGGGYGYTF

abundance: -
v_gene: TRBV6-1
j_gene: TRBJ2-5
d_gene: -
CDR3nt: TGTGCCAGCAGTGTTGGGCAGCTGGAGACCCAGTACTTC
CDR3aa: CASSVGQLETQYF

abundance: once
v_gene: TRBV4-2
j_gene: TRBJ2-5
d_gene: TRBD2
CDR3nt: TGTGCCAGCAGCCAAGTATTACTCAGTAGCGGGGTTCAAGAGACCCAGTACTTC
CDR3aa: CASSQVLLSSGVQETQYF

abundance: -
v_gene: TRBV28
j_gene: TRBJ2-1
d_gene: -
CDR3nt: TGTGCCAGCAGCCTCTCCGGGGCGGAGGGCGGTGAGCAGTTCTTC
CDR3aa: CASSLSGAEGGEQFF

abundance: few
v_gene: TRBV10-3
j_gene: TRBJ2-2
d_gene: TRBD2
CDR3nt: TGTGCCATCAGTGAGGGACTAGCGGTAAACACCGGGGAGCTGTTTTTT
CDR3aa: CAISEGLAVNTGELFF

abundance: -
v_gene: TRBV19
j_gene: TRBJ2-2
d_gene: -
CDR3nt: TGTGCCAGTAGTATTTCGTCTACCACCGGGGAGCTGTTTTTT
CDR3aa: CASSISSTTGELFF

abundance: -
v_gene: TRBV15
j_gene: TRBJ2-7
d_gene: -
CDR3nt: TGTGCCACCAGCAGAGACAGGGACCTATTCTACGAGCAGTACTTC
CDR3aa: CATSRDRDLFYEQYF

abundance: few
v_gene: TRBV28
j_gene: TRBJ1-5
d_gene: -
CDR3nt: TGTGCCAGCAGTTTATTCGGCAGGGGAAGTAATCAGCCCCAGCATTTT
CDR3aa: CASSLFGRGSNQPQHF

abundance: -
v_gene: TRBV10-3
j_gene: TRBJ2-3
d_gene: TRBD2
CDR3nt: TGTGCCATCAGTGCGGGACTAGCTGTGGATACGCAGTATTTT
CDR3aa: CAISAGLAVDTQYF

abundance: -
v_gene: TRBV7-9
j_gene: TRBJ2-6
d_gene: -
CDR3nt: TGTGCCAGCAGCCCCCGACAGGAGATTGGGGCCAACGTCCTGACTTTC
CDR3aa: CASSPRQEIGANVLTF

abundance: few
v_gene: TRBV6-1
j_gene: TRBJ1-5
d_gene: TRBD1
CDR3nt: TGTGCCAGCAGTGAAAAGGGGGCGGGGGCCAATCAGCCCCAGCATTTT
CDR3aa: CASSEKGAGANQPQHF

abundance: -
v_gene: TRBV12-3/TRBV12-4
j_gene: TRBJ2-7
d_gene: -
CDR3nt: TGTGCCAGCAGTTCTACAGGGTCCGAGCAGTACTTC
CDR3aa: CASSSTGSEQYF

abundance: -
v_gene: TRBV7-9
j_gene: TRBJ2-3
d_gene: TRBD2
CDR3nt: TGTGCCAGCAGCCTCTTCTCAGGGCGGGGGAGCACAGATACGCAGTATTTT
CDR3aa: CASSLFSGRGSTDTQYF

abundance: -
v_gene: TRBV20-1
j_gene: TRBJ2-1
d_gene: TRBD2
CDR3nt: TGCAGTGCTCAATCACTAGCGGATACCTACAATGAGCAGTTCTTC
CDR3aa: CSAQSLADTYNEQFF

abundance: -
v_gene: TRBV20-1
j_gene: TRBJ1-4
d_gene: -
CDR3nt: TGCAGTGCTAGAGCGGGTCAAGACGGTGAAAAACTGTTTTTT
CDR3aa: CSARAGQDGEKLFF

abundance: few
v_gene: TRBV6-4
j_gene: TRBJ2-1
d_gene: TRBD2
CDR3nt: TGTGCCAGCAGTGCCACCGACATGGGACTAGCGGCCAACAATGAGCAGTTCTTC
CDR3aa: CASSATDMGLAANNEQFF

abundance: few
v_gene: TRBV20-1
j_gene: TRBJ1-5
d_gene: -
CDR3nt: TGCAGTGCTAGAGATGAGGGTAAGCCTAGTCAGCCCCAGCATTTT
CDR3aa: CSARDEGKPSQPQHF

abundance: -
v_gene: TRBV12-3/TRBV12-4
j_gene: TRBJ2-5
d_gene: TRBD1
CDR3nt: TGTGCCAGCAGTCCAGGGGACAGGAGGGAGACCCAGTACTTC
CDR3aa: CASSPGDRRETQYF

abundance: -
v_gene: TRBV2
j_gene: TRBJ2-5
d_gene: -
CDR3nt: TGTGCCAGCAGTGAAGCCAGCAGGGGTCAAGAGACCCAGTACTTC
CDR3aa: CASSEASRGQETQYF

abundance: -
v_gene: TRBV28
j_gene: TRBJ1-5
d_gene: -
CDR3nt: TGTGCCAGCAGTTCTCCCGAGGGGCCCAATCAGCTCCAGCATTTT
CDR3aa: CASSSPEGPNQLQHF

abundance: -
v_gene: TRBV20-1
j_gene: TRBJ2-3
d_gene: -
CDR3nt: TGCAGTGCTAGAATCAGCCCAGATACGCAGTATTTT
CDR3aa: CSARISPDTQYF

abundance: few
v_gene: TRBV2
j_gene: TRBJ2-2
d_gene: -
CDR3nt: TGTGCCAGCAGGAAGGACCAGGGGGGCACCGGGGAGCTGTTTTTT
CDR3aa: CASRKDQGGTGELFF

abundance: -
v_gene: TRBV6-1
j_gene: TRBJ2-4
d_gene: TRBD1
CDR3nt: TGTGCCAGCAGTGGGAGATTGGGACAGAACTTATCCAAAAACATTCAGTACTTC
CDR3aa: CASSGRLGQNLSKNIQYF

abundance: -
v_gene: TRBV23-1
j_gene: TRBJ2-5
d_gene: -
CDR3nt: TGCGCCAGCAGTCAAGAGGGGAAGACCCAGTACTTC
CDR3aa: CASSQEGKTQYF

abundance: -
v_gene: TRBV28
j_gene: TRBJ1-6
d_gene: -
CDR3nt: TGTGCCAGCAGATCAGGGGACTCACCCCTCCACTTT
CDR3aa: CASRSGDSPLHF

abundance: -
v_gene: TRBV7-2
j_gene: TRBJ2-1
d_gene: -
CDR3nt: TGTGCCAGCAGCTTTCGAAGGTACAATGAGCAGTTCTTC
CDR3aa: CASSFRRYNEQFF

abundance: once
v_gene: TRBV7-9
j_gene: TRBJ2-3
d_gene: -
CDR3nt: TGTGCCAGCAGCCCCTATGGAGGGACGCCGAGCACAGATACGCAGTATTTT
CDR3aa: CASSPYGGTPSTDTQYF

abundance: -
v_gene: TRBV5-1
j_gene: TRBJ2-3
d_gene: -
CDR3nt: TGCGCCAGCAGCCCCTCTAGCGTATTAGATACGCAGTATTTT
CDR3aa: CASSPSSVLDTQYF

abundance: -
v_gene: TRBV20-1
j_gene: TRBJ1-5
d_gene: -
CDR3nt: TGCAGTGCTAGGAAGGACAGACTCAATCAGCCCCAGCATTTT
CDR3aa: CSARKDRLNQPQHF

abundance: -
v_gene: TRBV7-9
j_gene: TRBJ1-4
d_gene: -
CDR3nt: TGTGCCAGCAGCCGGACCGGGACTGATGAAAAACTGTTTTTT
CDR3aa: CASSRTGTDEKLFF

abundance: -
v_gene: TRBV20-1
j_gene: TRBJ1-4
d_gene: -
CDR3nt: TGCAGTGCTAGCCGGGATACAACTAATGAAAAACTGTTTTTT
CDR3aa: CSASRDTTNEKLFF

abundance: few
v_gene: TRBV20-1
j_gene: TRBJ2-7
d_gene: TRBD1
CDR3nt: TGCAGTGCTGGGACAGTTGATACCTACGAGCAGTACTTC
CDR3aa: CSAGTVDTYEQYF

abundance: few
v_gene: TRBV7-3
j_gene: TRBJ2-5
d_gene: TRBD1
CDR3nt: TGTGCCAGCAGCCAAGGACAGGGGGCGATGACCCAGTACTTC
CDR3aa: CASSQGQGAMTQYF

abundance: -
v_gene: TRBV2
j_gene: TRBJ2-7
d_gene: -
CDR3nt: TGTGCCAGCAGTGAAGGTTCGGGGCCTGGGGAGCAGTACTTC
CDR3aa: CASSEGSGPGEQYF

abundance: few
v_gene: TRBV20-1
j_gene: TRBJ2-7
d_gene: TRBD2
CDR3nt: TGCAGTGCTAGAGATGTAGCGGGAGTACAGTACGAGCAGTACTTC
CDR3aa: CSARDVAGVQYEQYF